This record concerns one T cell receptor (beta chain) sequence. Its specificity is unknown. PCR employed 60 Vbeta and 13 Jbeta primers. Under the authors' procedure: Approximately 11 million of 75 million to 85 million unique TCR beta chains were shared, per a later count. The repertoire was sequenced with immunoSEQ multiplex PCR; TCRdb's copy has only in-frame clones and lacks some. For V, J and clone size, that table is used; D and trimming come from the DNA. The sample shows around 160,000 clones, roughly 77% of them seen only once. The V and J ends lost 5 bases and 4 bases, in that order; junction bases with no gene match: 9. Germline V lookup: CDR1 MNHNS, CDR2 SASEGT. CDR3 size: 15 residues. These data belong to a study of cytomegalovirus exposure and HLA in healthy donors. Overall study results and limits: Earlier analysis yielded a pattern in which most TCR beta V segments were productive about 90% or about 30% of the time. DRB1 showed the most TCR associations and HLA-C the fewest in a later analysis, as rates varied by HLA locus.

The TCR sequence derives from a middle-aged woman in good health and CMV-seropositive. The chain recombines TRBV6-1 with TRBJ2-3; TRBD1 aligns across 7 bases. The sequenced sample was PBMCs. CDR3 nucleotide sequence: TGTGCCAGCAGTTCCCGGGACAGTCCGGCAGATACGCAGTATTTT. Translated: CASSSRDSPADTQYF.